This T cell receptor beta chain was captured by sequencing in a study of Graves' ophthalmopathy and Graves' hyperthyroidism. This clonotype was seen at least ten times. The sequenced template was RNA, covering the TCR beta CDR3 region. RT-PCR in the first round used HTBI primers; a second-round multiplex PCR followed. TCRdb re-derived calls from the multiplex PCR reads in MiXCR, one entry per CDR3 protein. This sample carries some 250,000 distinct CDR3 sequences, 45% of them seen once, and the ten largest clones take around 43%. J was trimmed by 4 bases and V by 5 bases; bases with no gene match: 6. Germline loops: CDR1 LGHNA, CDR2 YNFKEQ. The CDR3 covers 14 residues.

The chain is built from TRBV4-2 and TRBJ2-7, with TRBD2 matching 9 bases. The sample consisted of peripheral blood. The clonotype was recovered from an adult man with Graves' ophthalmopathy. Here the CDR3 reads CASSNSGRDYEQYF. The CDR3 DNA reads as TGTGCCAGCAGCAATAGCGGGAGAGATTACGAGCAGTACTTC.